The 16 T cell receptor beta chains below come from one sample, sequenced in a study of blood T cell repertoires in COVID-19. The data were produced by immunoSEQ multiplex PCR, yet TCRdb's version contains in-frame clones alone and is incomplete. This sample has 68,000 or so clones, with roughly 80% found just once. Sequenced: peripheral blood. The source of these receptors is a human donor in a cohort sampled during active COVID-19.

The V call is TRBV7-2, the J call TRBJ2-7; the match to TRBD2 covers 7 bases. The germline V gene encodes CDR1 SGHTA and CDR2 FQGNSA. The V and J ends lost 6 bases and 5 bases, in that order; junction bases with no gene match: 10. This CDR3 has 14 residues. The CDR3 region has the DNA TGTGCCAGCAGGCGCGGGGGAATTATGGACGAGCAGTACTTC. Amino acid sequence: CASRRGGIMDEQYF.

The J gene is TRBJ2-1, the V gene TRBV19; D possibly corresponds to TRBD1 (6 bases). CDR3 size: 13 residues. Germline V gene data show CDR1 as LNHDA and CDR2 as SQIVND (reference sequence). Deletions cut 7 bases from V and 5 bases from J, with 12 bases between. The CDR3 protein is CASTLNRDNEQFF. As DNA, the CDR3 is TGTGCCAGTACCCTCAACAGGGACAATGAGCAGTTCTTC.

The chain carries TRBV10-3 and TRBJ2-2; possibly TRBD1 for D (6 bases). Trimming took off 4 bases at V and 6 bases at J, with 9 bases between the two ends. The CDR3 runs 13 residues. Germline values: CDR1 ENHRY, CDR2 SYGVKD. CDR3 sequence: CAISGTDPGELFF. In DNA form, the CDR3 reads TGTGCCATCAGTGGGACAGACCCCGGGGAGCTGTTTTTT.

CDR3 in amino acids: CSVKRQSSYNEQFF. The DNA of the CDR3 is TGCAGCGTGAAGCGGCAAAGCTCCTACAATGAGCAGTTCTTC. The genes are TRBV29-1 and TRBJ2-1, with TRBD2 as a possible D gene (5 bases). Germline CDR1 reads SQVTM; CDR2 reads ANQGSEA. Trimming pared 6 bases from V and 0 bases from J, leaving 12 bases between. The CDR3 covers 14 residues.

The J gene is TRBJ2-4, the V gene TRBV7-2; 7 bases are a match to TRBD2. V was pared by 2 bases and J by 3 bases, with 4 bases of the junction left unmatched. The germline V gene has CDR1 SGHTA and CDR2 FQGNSA. There are 15 residues in the CDR3. As DNA, the CDR3 is TGTGCCAGCAGCTTACCTAGCGGAAACAAAAACATTCAGTACTTC. Amino acid sequence: CASSLPSGNKNIQYF.

The V call is TRBV6-5, the J call TRBJ2-3; 8 nucleotides agree with TRBD1. The germline CDR1 and CDR2 sequences are MNHEY and SVGAGI. Losses at the gene ends were 6 bases for V and 2 bases for J; bases not matched to a gene: 7. The length of the CDR3 is 15 residues. The CDR3 loop reads CASRYRQGNTDTQYF. In DNA, the CDR3 is TGTGCCAGCAGGTATAGACAGGGGAACACAGATACGCAGTATTTT.

V gene TRBV3-1 (or the pseudogene TRBV3-2) combines with J gene TRBJ2-7; D is perhaps TRBD2 (6 bases). Germline V CDR1 and CDR2: LGHDT, YNNKEL (reference sequence). Trimming removed 1 base at V and 2 bases at J, with 24 bases between. CDR3 size: 19 residues. The CDR3 loop reads CASSQGPGDFLTRPYEQYF. The CDR3 DNA follows: TGTGCCAGCAGCCAAGGACCCGGGGACTTCTTAACACGGCCCTACGAGCAGTACTTC.

The chain recombines TRBV7-6 with TRBJ2-7; maybe TRBD2 (7 bases). V lost 5 bases and J 2 bases, leaving 25 bases between the germline ends. Germline CDR1 SGHVS, CDR2 FNYEAQ. CDR3 size: 18 residues. CDR3 in DNA: TGTGCCAGCAGCCCTGTCGTTGCAGGGGAGGGCCCAACCTACGAGCAGTACTTC. Its translation: CASSPVVAGEGPTYEQYF.

This rearrangement joins TRBV6-5 to TRBJ2-5, with TRBD2 matching 11 bases. With 0 bases clipped from V and 7 bases from J, the junction kept 7 bases outside the gene matches. The CDR3 length is 16 residues. The germline CDR1 and CDR2 sequences are MNHEY and SVGAGI. Here the CDR3 reads CASSYSSGGGRGTQYF. Here the CDR3 DNA reads TGTGCCAGCAGTTACTCTAGCGGGGGGGGCCGAGGGACCCAGTACTTC.

The rearrangement uses TRBV10-2 and TRBJ2-3, with 8 bases that match TRBD2. V was pared by 6 bases and J by 1 base, with 12 bases of the junction left unmatched. The CDR3 is 17 residues long. CDR1 is WSHSY and CDR2 is SAAADI in the germline V gene. CDR3 protein: CASRFLLAGTGTDTQYF. As DNA, the CDR3 is TGCGCCAGCAGATTCCTTTTAGCGGGGACCGGCACAGATACGCAGTATTTT.

The J gene is TRBJ2-6, the V gene TRBV6-2 or TRBV6-3, with 7 bases that match TRBD1. V was clipped by 2 bases and J by 2 bases; unmatched bases: 9. Germline CDR1 MNHEY, CDR2 SVGEGT. This CDR3 region has 18 residues. The chain's CDR3 is CASSYLSPTGAGANVLTF. CDR3 coding DNA: TGTGCCAGCAGTTACCTCTCTCCCACAGGGGCTGGGGCCAACGTCCTGACTTTC.

This chain connects TRBV9 to TRBJ2-3; 8 nucleotides line up with TRBD2. There are 15 residues in the CDR3. The germline gives CDR1 SGDLS, CDR2 YYNGEE. V was clipped by 2 bases and J by 5 bases; unmatched bases: 7. CDR3 region: CASSVSGSPLDTQYF. CDR3 sequence (DNA): TGTGCCAGCAGCGTCAGCGGGAGCCCGTTAGATACGCAGTATTTT.

A few counts support this clone. The chain employs TRBV6-4 and TRBJ2-7, with TRBD1 matching over 11 bases. V was clipped by 3 bases and J by 3 bases; unmatched bases: 4. Germline V CDR1 and CDR2: MRHNA, SNTAGT. This CDR3 has 15 residues. The CDR3, as DNA: TGTGCCAGCAGTGATGGACAGGGGGCGGACTACGAGCAGTACTTC. Encoded protein: CASSDGQGADYEQYF.

V gene TRBV28 combines with J gene TRBJ2-1, with TRBD2 matching over 8 bases. Germline V lookup: CDR1 MDHEN, CDR2 SYDVKM. Germline trimming cut 9 bases from V and 5 bases from J; bases unmatched to any gene: 12. The CDR3 consists of 15 residues. CDR3 sequence: CASTRAGVPHNEQFF. CDR3 in DNA: TGTGCCAGTACCAGAGCGGGAGTGCCCCACAATGAGCAGTTCTTC.

The chain uses TRBV5-1 and TRBJ2-7, with D perhaps matching TRBD2 (6 bases). Trimming shortened V by 0 bases and J by 7 bases, and 14 bases separated the two germline ends. Germline V lookup: CDR1 SGHRS, CDR2 YFSETQ. The CDR3 consists of 14 residues. The CDR3 loop is CASSLDPAGREQYF. Here the CDR3 DNA reads TGCGCCAGCAGCTTGGACCCAGCGGGTAGGGAGCAGTACTTC.

The chain links TRBV6-2 or TRBV6-3 to TRBJ2-7, with 8 bases that match TRBD2. CDR1 is MNHEY, CDR2 SVGEGT, per germline. This CDR3 region has 15 residues. V shed 2 bases and J 0 bases; nucleotides not matched to a gene: 3. The CDR3 region has the DNA TGTGCCAGCAGTTACAAAGCGGGAGCCTCCTACGAGCAGTACTTC. Translating it yields CASSYKAGASYEQYF.